These T cell receptor beta chains were read from a single sample in a study of cytomegalovirus exposure and HLA in healthy donors. Produced via immunoSEQ multiplex PCR; TCRdb's table is partial and in-frame only. The table records 100,000 to 150,000 clones, around 80% of them present only once. The sample taken for sequencing was PBMCs. These receptors originate from a woman between 18 and 30 years old in good health and CMV-seronegative. The CDR3 runs from the conserved cysteine through the conserved F or W. Each record gives: clone size, V gene, D gene, J gene, CDR3 DNA, CDR3 protein. The D gene is left open where the match is weak. The size of a clone is reported for some rows only, either as once, few or many, or as a class for expanded clones.

abundance: -
v_gene: TRBV9
d_gene: TRBD2
j_gene: TRBJ2-2
CDR3nt: TGTGCCAGCAGCGTAGTAGGGACTAGCTTTGTCGGGGAGCTGTTTTTT
CDR3aa: CASSVVGTSFVGELFF

abundance: -
v_gene: TRBV2
d_gene: TRBD1
j_gene: TRBJ1-2
CDR3nt: TGTGCCAGCAGATCTGACAGGGTTCATGGCTACACCTTC
CDR3aa: CASRSDRVHGYTF

abundance: few
v_gene: TRBV10-1
d_gene: -
j_gene: TRBJ1-5
CDR3nt: TGCGCCAGCAGTGCTGACTTCGGGAATCAGCCCCAGCATTTT
CDR3aa: CASSADFGNQPQHF

abundance: -
v_gene: TRBV2
d_gene: -
j_gene: TRBJ2-1
CDR3nt: TGTGCCAGCAAAGTGAGTCTGGGCCAACCGCAAGAGTTCTTC
CDR3aa: CASKVSLGQPQEFF

abundance: -
v_gene: TRBV5-1
d_gene: -
j_gene: TRBJ1-1
CDR3nt: TGCGCCAGCAGCTTGGAAGGACAGTATTACATGAACACTGAAGCTTTCTTT
CDR3aa: CASSLEGQYYMNTEAFF

abundance: -
v_gene: TRBV14
d_gene: -
j_gene: TRBJ2-1
CDR3nt: TGTGCCAGCAGTCACGACAGGGCGGGAAAAACCTACAATGAGCAGTTCTTC
CDR3aa: CASSHDRAGKTYNEQFF

abundance: -
v_gene: TRBV20-1
d_gene: TRBD2
j_gene: TRBJ2-1
CDR3nt: TGCAGTGCCGGGAGGCCCAATGAGCAGTTCTTC
CDR3aa: CSAGRPNEQFF

abundance: -
v_gene: TRBV5-4
d_gene: -
j_gene: TRBJ1-1
CDR3nt: TGTGCCAGCAGCTTGGGATTGATCCAGGCTAACACTGAAGCTTTCTTT
CDR3aa: CASSLGLIQANTEAFF

abundance: -
v_gene: TRBV7-2
d_gene: -
j_gene: TRBJ2-5
CDR3nt: TGTGCCAGCAGTTCTAGGATTTGGGAGACCCAGTACTTC
CDR3aa: CASSSRIWETQYF

abundance: -
v_gene: TRBV6-4
d_gene: -
j_gene: TRBJ1-2
CDR3nt: TGTGCCAGCAGTGACTCAGGAGTGGCGGGTGGCTACACCTTC
CDR3aa: CASSDSGVAGGYTF

abundance: -
v_gene: TRBV10-3
d_gene: TRBD1
j_gene: TRBJ1-2
CDR3nt: TGTGCCATCAGTGAAAGGGGACAGGGGCACTATGGCTACACCTTC
CDR3aa: CAISERGQGHYGYTF

abundance: -
v_gene: TRBV5-1
d_gene: TRBD1
j_gene: TRBJ2-1
CDR3nt: TGCGCCAGCAGCTCAGGGGGCCTCTACAATGAGCAGTTCTTC
CDR3aa: CASSSGGLYNEQFF

abundance: -
v_gene: TRBV4-2
d_gene: -
j_gene: TRBJ1-6
CDR3nt: TGTGCCAGCAGCCAAGAAATCGGGCGGGGGAATTCACCCCTCCACTTT
CDR3aa: CASSQEIGRGNSPLHF

abundance: -
v_gene: TRBV12-5
d_gene: TRBD2
j_gene: TRBJ2-3
CDR3nt: TGTGCTAGTGGTTTTGGGCTAGCGGGGGCCCGGGATACGCAGTATTTT
CDR3aa: CASGFGLAGARDTQYF

abundance: -
v_gene: TRBV27
d_gene: -
j_gene: TRBJ1-3
CDR3nt: TGTGCCAGCAGTTTAGGTAGGGGTCCCGTCTCTGGAAACACCATATATTTT
CDR3aa: CASSLGRGPVSGNTIYF

abundance: once
v_gene: TRBV5-1
d_gene: -
j_gene: TRBJ1-1
CDR3nt: TGCGCCAGCAGCTTGGAAGGGGCAGCGAACACTGAAGCTTTCTTT
CDR3aa: CASSLEGAANTEAFF

abundance: -
v_gene: TRBV5-4
d_gene: TRBD2
j_gene: TRBJ2-1
CDR3nt: TGTGCCAGCAGCTTGGGGGGCGGGGGGGCCTACAATGAGCAGTTCTTC
CDR3aa: CASSLGGGGAYNEQFF

abundance: few
v_gene: TRBV6-1
d_gene: TRBD1
j_gene: TRBJ2-3
CDR3nt: TGTGCCAGCAGTGAAGCGTCAGGGGGAGGCACAGATACGCAGTATTTT
CDR3aa: CASSEASGGGTDTQYF

abundance: -
v_gene: TRBV6-5
d_gene: TRBD1
j_gene: TRBJ1-1
CDR3nt: TGTGCCAGCAGGACGACAGGGACCATGAACACTGAAGCTTTCTTT
CDR3aa: CASRTTGTMNTEAFF

abundance: -
v_gene: TRBV9
d_gene: TRBD2
j_gene: TRBJ2-1
CDR3nt: TGTGCCAGCAGCTCCTCCTGGGGACTAGCGGGGGGGAGCTCCTACAATGAGCAGTTCTTC
CDR3aa: CASSSSWGLAGGSSYNEQFF

abundance: -
v_gene: TRBV5-1
d_gene: -
j_gene: TRBJ1-1
CDR3nt: TGCGCCAGCAGCCCGCGACAGGAGAACACTGAAGCTTTCTTT
CDR3aa: CASSPRQENTEAFF

abundance: -
v_gene: TRBV12-5
d_gene: TRBD2
j_gene: TRBJ2-1
CDR3nt: TGTGCTAGTGGTTCGACTAGCGGCTCCTACAATGAGCAGTTCTTC
CDR3aa: CASGSTSGSYNEQFF

abundance: -
v_gene: TRBV5-4
d_gene: -
j_gene: TRBJ2-1
CDR3nt: TGTGCCAGCAGCTTACGAGGGGGAGAGCAGTTCTTC
CDR3aa: CASSLRGGEQFF

abundance: -
v_gene: TRBV29-1
d_gene: TRBD1
j_gene: TRBJ1-5
CDR3nt: TGCAGCGTCGGACAGGGCGGCAATCAGCCCCAGCATTTT
CDR3aa: CSVGQGGNQPQHF

abundance: once
v_gene: TRBV7-2
d_gene: -
j_gene: TRBJ2-7
CDR3nt: TGTGCCAGCAGCTTAGAAGCACAGATCGGATCCTACGAGCAGTACTTC
CDR3aa: CASSLEAQIGSYEQYF

abundance: -
v_gene: TRBV18
d_gene: -
j_gene: TRBJ1-3
CDR3nt: TGTGCCAGCTCACCCTGGGCGGGAGGAGAGAGGAACACCATATATTTT
CDR3aa: CASSPWAGGERNTIYF

abundance: once
v_gene: TRBV5-1
d_gene: -
j_gene: TRBJ2-3
CDR3nt: TGCGCCAGCACTCAGGAGGCCTCAGATACGCAGTATTTT
CDR3aa: CASTQEASDTQYF

abundance: few
v_gene: TRBV29-1
d_gene: -
j_gene: TRBJ2-5
CDR3nt: TGCAGCGTTGAAGATACGGGGTTCGGAGAGACCCAGTACTTC
CDR3aa: CSVEDTGFGETQYF

abundance: -
v_gene: TRBV29-1
d_gene: -
j_gene: TRBJ1-1
CDR3nt: TGCAGCGTTGAACCCAACGCGGGGGGCTGGACTGAAGCTTTCTTT
CDR3aa: CSVEPNAGGWTEAFF

abundance: -
v_gene: TRBV7-9
d_gene: -
j_gene: TRBJ1-1
CDR3nt: TGTGCCAGCAGCACCCCGGCGCAGGGGCACACTGAAGCTTTCTTT
CDR3aa: CASSTPAQGHTEAFF

abundance: -
v_gene: TRBV5-4
d_gene: -
j_gene: TRBJ1-2
CDR3nt: TGTGCCAGCAGCCCTGACAGTAACTATGGCTACACCTTC
CDR3aa: CASSPDSNYGYTF

abundance: -
v_gene: TRBV27
d_gene: TRBD1
j_gene: TRBJ1-1
CDR3nt: TGTGCCAGCAGTTTACGAGGGGTGGGGACAGGGGGTAGGAACACTGAAGCTTTCTTT
CDR3aa: CASSLRGVGTGGRNTEAFF

abundance: -
v_gene: TRBV2
d_gene: -
j_gene: TRBJ1-5
CDR3nt: TGTGCCAGCAGTGAACAGGGGCTGAATCAGCCCCAGCATTTT
CDR3aa: CASSEQGLNQPQHF

abundance: once
v_gene: TRBV29-1
d_gene: -
j_gene: TRBJ2-3
CDR3nt: TGCAGCGTTCCCGAGAGGGGGACAGATACGCAGTATTTT
CDR3aa: CSVPERGTDTQYF

abundance: few
v_gene: TRBV6-5
d_gene: TRBD2
j_gene: TRBJ2-3
CDR3nt: TGTGCCAGCAGTACCCTAGGGACTAGCACGGATACGCAGTATTTT
CDR3aa: CASSTLGTSTDTQYF

abundance: -
v_gene: TRBV7-9
d_gene: TRBD1
j_gene: TRBJ2-2
CDR3nt: TGTGCCAGCAGTTTCGGACAGGGGCATCCCGGCGGCGGGGAGCTGTTTTTT
CDR3aa: CASSFGQGHPGGGELFF

abundance: -
v_gene: TRBV7-2
d_gene: -
j_gene: TRBJ1-6
CDR3nt: TGTGCCAGCAGCTTAGTGAGGGGGAGTCCGAATTCACCCCTCCACTTT
CDR3aa: CASSLVRGSPNSPLHF

abundance: once
v_gene: TRBV5-1
d_gene: TRBD1
j_gene: TRBJ1-1
CDR3nt: TGCGCCAGCAGCTGGAATGCCGGGACAGGGGCCACTGAAGCTTTCTTT
CDR3aa: CASSWNAGTGATEAFF

abundance: -
v_gene: TRBV20-1
d_gene: -
j_gene: TRBJ1-2
CDR3nt: TGCAGTGCTAGCGCAGTCTATGGCTACACCTTC
CDR3aa: CSASAVYGYTF

abundance: -
v_gene: TRBV19
d_gene: -
j_gene: TRBJ2-7
CDR3nt: TGTGCCAGTAGTATCTCAGGTAACGAGCAGTACTTC
CDR3aa: CASSISGNEQYF

abundance: -
v_gene: TRBV18
d_gene: -
j_gene: TRBJ2-1
CDR3nt: TGTGCCAGCTCGCCAACAGGGAGCTCCTACAATGAGCAGTTCTTC
CDR3aa: CASSPTGSSYNEQFF

abundance: -
v_gene: TRBV4-1
d_gene: TRBD1
j_gene: TRBJ1-2
CDR3nt: TGCGCCAGCAGCCAGGAACGGACAGGAAACTATGGCTACACCTTC
CDR3aa: CASSQERTGNYGYTF

abundance: -
v_gene: TRBV7-2
d_gene: -
j_gene: TRBJ2-7
CDR3nt: TGTGCCAGCAGCGCCGTCGGACAGAGCTCCTACGAGCAGTACTTC
CDR3aa: CASSAVGQSSYEQYF

abundance: -
v_gene: TRBV5-1
d_gene: TRBD2
j_gene: TRBJ2-5
CDR3nt: TGCGCCAGCAGCGGGAGCGGGAGGGAGACCCAGTACTTC
CDR3aa: CASSGSGRETQYF

abundance: few
v_gene: TRBV7-2
d_gene: -
j_gene: TRBJ1-1
CDR3nt: TGTGCCAGCAGCTTAAGCGAATACACTGAAGCTTTCTTT
CDR3aa: CASSLSEYTEAFF

abundance: -
v_gene: TRBV4-2
d_gene: TRBD1
j_gene: TRBJ2-1
CDR3nt: TGTGCCAGCAGCCAGGCCGGACAGGGATCCTACAATGAGCAGTTCTTC
CDR3aa: CASSQAGQGSYNEQFF

abundance: -
v_gene: TRBV6-1
d_gene: -
j_gene: TRBJ1-3
CDR3nt: TGTGCCAGCAGTTTCGACCGGAGCTCTGGAAACACCATATATTTT
CDR3aa: CASSFDRSSGNTIYF

abundance: -
v_gene: TRBV27
d_gene: -
j_gene: TRBJ2-5
CDR3nt: TGTGCCAGCAGTGAGCAACTAGATCCGAGGGAGACCCAGTACTTC
CDR3aa: CASSEQLDPRETQYF

abundance: few
v_gene: TRBV4-3
d_gene: -
j_gene: TRBJ2-3
CDR3nt: TGCGCCAGCAGCCAAGATAGAGGCAGGGCTCTGGATACGCAGTATTTT
CDR3aa: CASSQDRGRALDTQYF

abundance: -
v_gene: TRBV6-4
d_gene: TRBD2
j_gene: TRBJ2-1
CDR3nt: TGTGCCAGCAGTGACTTTCCTACTAGCGGAGATTCTAATGAGCAGTTCTTC
CDR3aa: CASSDFPTSGDSNEQFF

abundance: -
v_gene: TRBV7-8
d_gene: -
j_gene: TRBJ2-7
CDR3nt: TGTGCCAGCAGCCCCAGGGGCGGACCCACCTCCTACGAGCAGTACTTC
CDR3aa: CASSPRGGPTSYEQYF

abundance: -
v_gene: TRBV6-4
d_gene: -
j_gene: TRBJ2-1
CDR3nt: TGTGCCAGCAGTGACTCGGACAGCGGTGAGCAGTTCTTC
CDR3aa: CASSDSDSGEQFF

abundance: few
v_gene: TRBV5-6
d_gene: -
j_gene: TRBJ2-1
CDR3nt: TGTGCCAGCAGCTTCGGGTGGGTCGCTGAGCAGTTCTTC
CDR3aa: CASSFGWVAEQFF